The 31 T cell receptor beta chains reported below all come from one sample, sequenced in a study of cytomegalovirus exposure and HLA in healthy donors. The primer mix had 60 Vbeta and 13 Jbeta primers. Method: immunoSEQ multiplex PCR; TCRdb's copy keeps in-frame clones and lacks some. The profile shows 110,000 or so clones, roughly 80% of them singletons. Sequenced sample: PBMCs. All receptors derive from a man aged 25 to 40 in good health and CMV-seropositive.

The gene calls are TRBV5-4 and TRBJ2-7; 7 bases fit TRBD1. CDR1 is SGHNT and CDR2 is YYREEE in the germline V gene (reference sequence). CDR3 length equals 12 residues. V lost 2 bases, J lost 5 bases, and 1 base stayed unmatched. CDR3 sequence reads: CASSLQGNEQYF. Here the CDR3 DNA reads TGTGCCAGCAGCTTACAGGGGAACGAGCAGTACTTC.

This clone has more than one count but fewer than ten. The rearrangement uses TRBV18 and TRBJ1-1; D gene unclear. The germline CDR1 and CDR2 sequences are KGHSH and LQKENI. This CDR3 contains 13 residues. Trimming stripped 3 bases from V and 8 bases from J, with 13 bases between. The CDR3 bases are TGTGCCAGCTCACCTTACACGGCGGGGGAAGCTTTCTTT. Translated, it gives CASSPYTAGEAFF.

The chain uses TRBV5-8 and TRBJ2-2; the match to TRBD2 covers 13 bases. The CDR3 is 19 amino acids. J lost 4 bases, V lost 1 base, and 10 bases had no gene match. The germline gives CDR1 SGHTS, CDR2 YDEGEE. In DNA form, the CDR3 reads TGTGCCAGCAGCTTGACTAGCGGGGGGGATCCTCTGTCCACCGGGGAGCTGTTTTTT. Translating it yields CASSLTSGGDPLSTGELFF.

This sequence joins TRBV7-2 and TRBJ2-1; no reliable D call. This CDR3 has 12 amino acids. The germline V gene encodes CDR1 SGHTA and CDR2 FQGNSA. V was pared by 6 bases and J by 0 bases, with 3 bases between. The CDR3 bases are TGTGCCAGCAGGAGCTCCTACAATGAGCAGTTCTTC. Encoded protein: CASRSSYNEQFF.

The chain has TRBV5-8 and TRBJ1-6, with TRBD1 identical over 7 bases. Germline values: CDR1 SGHTS, CDR2 YDEGEE. V was pared by 4 bases and J by 11 bases, with 6 bases of the junction left unmatched. CDR3 length: 13 amino acids. The CDR3 DNA follows: TGTGCCAGCAGCGGGGAGACAGGGACACCCCTCCACTTT. As protein: CASSGETGTPLHF.

The chain links TRBV6-5 to TRBJ2-2; 7 nucleotides match TRBD1. Germline V gene lookup returns CDR1 MNHEY and CDR2 SVGAGI. V gave up 4 bases and J gave up 5 bases; unmatched junction bases: 4. The length of the CDR3 is 14 residues. The CDR3 sequence is CASSSTGSTGELFF. CDR3 DNA sequence: TGTGCCAGCAGTTCGACAGGGAGTACCGGGGAGCTGTTTTTT.

The V and J genes are TRBV27 and TRBJ2-5, with a tentative D call TRBD2 (6 bases). This CDR3 spans 16 amino acids. Germline assignment: CDR1 MNHEY and CDR2 SMNVEV (reference sequence). Trimming took off 5 bases at V and 3 bases at J, with 19 bases between the two ends. CDR3 loop: CASSPSKGGWKETQYF. Here the CDR3 DNA reads TGTGCCAGCAGTCCCAGTAAGGGAGGATGGAAAGAGACCCAGTACTTC.

V is TRBV5-4 and J is TRBJ2-2; maybe TRBD2 (6 bases). The CDR3 is made up of 16 amino acids. V gave up 0 bases and J gave up 4 bases, with 13 bases separating them. Germline V lookup: CDR1 SGHNT, CDR2 YYREEE (reference sequence). In nucleotides, the CDR3 is TGTGCCAGCAGCTTGGGTGGCGCGGGGTTCACCGGGGAGCTGTTTTTT. It codes for CASSLGGAGFTGELFF.

The chain uses TRBV5-1 and TRBJ2-7; maybe TRBD1 (6 bases). The CDR3 runs 14 residues. V was clipped by 4 bases and J by 2 bases, with 13 bases between them. In germline, CDR1 is SGHRS, CDR2 YFSETQ. This CDR3 is CASSPADSPYEQYF. CDR3 bases: TGCGCCAGCAGCCCAGCGGACAGTCCCTACGAGCAGTACTTC. The entire variable domain, with the rest obtained from reference TRBV5-1 and TRBJ2-7, is as follows: KAGVTQTPRYLIKTRGQQVTLSCSPISGHRSVSWYQQTPGQGLQFLFEYFSETQRNKGNFPGRFSGRQFSNSRSEMNVSTLELGDSALYLCASSPADSPYEQYFGPGTRLTVT.

The rearrangement joins TRBV4-1 to TRBJ1-5; 7 nucleotides match TRBD1. J gave up 2 bases and V 8 bases, and 6 bases lay outside the gene matches. The CDR3 totals 14 residues. Germline assignment: CDR1 MGHRA and CDR2 YSYEKL. CDR3 nucleotide sequence: TGCGCCAGCGACAGGGCCGGGGGCAATCAGCCCCAGCATTTT. It specifies CASDRAGGNQPQHF.

The chain has TRBV13 and TRBJ2-1, with D hard to call. V lost 4 bases and J lost 0, with 19 bases in between. The CDR3 is made up of 18 amino acids. CDR1 PRHDT and CDR2 FYEKMQ come from the germline V gene (reference sequence). CDR3 in DNA: TGTGCCAGCAGCTCAGATGGAGTCGCGGCCCCCTCCTACAATGAGCAGTTCTTC. Translated: CASSSDGVAAPSYNEQFF. The full variable domain, in which reference TRBV13 and TRBJ2-1 provide the parts outside the CDR3, is AAGVIQSPRHLIKEKRETATLKCYPIPRHDTVYWYQQGPGQDPQFLISFYEKMQSDKGSIPDRFSAQQFSDYHSELNMSSLELGDSALYFCASSSDGVAAPSYNEQFFGPGTRLTVL.

V is TRBV7-6 and J is TRBJ2-1, with 9 bases fitting TRBD2. V was pared by 2 bases and J by 5 bases, with 10 bases of the junction left unmatched. Germline V gives CDR1 SGHVS, CDR2 FNYEAQ. This CDR3 region has 17 residues. DNA for the CDR3: TGTGCCAGCAGCTTACGCCAGCGGGGGGCCAGAAACAATGAGCAGTTCTTC. Translating it yields CASSLRQRGARNNEQFF.

The CDR3 loop reads CASSPGQVLGNEQYF. CDR3 DNA sequence: TGTGCCAGCAGTCCCGGACAGGTCCTAGGGAACGAGCAGTACTTC. The rearrangement links TRBV27 to TRBJ2-7, with 7 bases matching TRBD1. The V and J ends lost 5 bases and 5 bases, in that order; junction bases with no gene match: 12. Germline V gene sequence: CDR1 MNHEY, CDR2 SMNVEV (reference sequence). The CDR3 loop spans 15 amino acids.

The chain combines TRBV7-9 with TRBJ2-1, with D possibly matching TRBD2 (6 bases). The germline V gene encodes CDR1 SEHNR and CDR2 FQNEAQ (reference sequence). V gave up 4 bases and J gave up 1 base, with 11 bases separating them. CDR3 length equals 15 residues. This CDR3 is CASSSSGTSYNEQFF. DNA of the CDR3: TGTGCCAGCAGCTCTTCCGGGACTTCCTACAATGAGCAGTTCTTC.

This chain connects TRBV30 to TRBJ1-6; perhaps TRBD1 as D (5 bases). Per germline, CDR1 GTSNPN and CDR2 SVGIG (reference sequence). The CDR3 runs to 13 residues. V was cut by 1 base and J by 8 bases, with 9 bases left in between. CDR3 in amino acids: CAWSAGMDSPLHF. As DNA, the CDR3 is TGTGCCTGGAGTGCAGGGATGGATTCACCCCTCCACTTT.

The sample holds one count of this clone. This chain links TRBV5-1 with TRBJ1-5; 7 nucleotides align to TRBD1. The CDR3 sequence is 16 residues long. Germline V gene sequence: CDR1 SGHRS, CDR2 YFSETQ. Trimming cost V 0 bases and J 9 bases; bases outside gene matches: 12. DNA for the CDR3: TGCGCCAGCAGCTTGGGACAGGGACCCGGAGGGGGGCCCCAGCATTTT. This gives the protein CASSLGQGPGGGPQHF.

The chain recombines TRBV5-8 with TRBJ2-7; no reliable D call. This CDR3 is built from 13 residues. Looked up from germline, CDR1 is SGHTS and CDR2 is YDEGEE. V shed 5 bases and J shed 3 bases, with 12 bases lying between them. CDR3 region: CASSFPQNYEQYF. The DNA of the CDR3 is TGTGCCAGCAGTTTCCCCCAGAACTACGAGCAGTACTTC.

The chain joins TRBV5-1 to TRBJ1-2, with D possibly matching TRBD1 (5 bases). Germline CDR1 SGHRS, CDR2 YFSETQ. V was trimmed by 4 bases and J by 7 bases, leaving 11 bases between them. The CDR3 length is 12 residues. The CDR3 coding sequence is TGCGCCAGCAGCACGCAGGGTCCTGGCTACACCTTC. Translating it yields CASSTQGPGYTF.

The chain links TRBV5-1 to TRBJ2-1, with 7 bases lining up with TRBD1. This CDR3 contains 16 residues. CDR1 and CDR2 (germline): SGHRS, YFSETQ. Trimming removed 4 bases from V and 3 bases from J; junction bases left unmatched: 10. The CDR3 DNA is TGCGCCAGCAGCCCCGATTTAACAGGGGTCTACAATGAGCAGTTCTTC. It specifies CASSPDLTGVYNEQFF.

In this sample, this clone turned up a few times. CDR3 sequence: CASSLEPAVFQPQHF. CDR3 coding DNA: TGTGCCAGCAGCTTAGAGCCCGCGGTCTTTCAGCCCCAGCATTTT. This chain links TRBV11-2 with TRBJ1-5; D gene ambiguous. This CDR3 spans 15 amino acids. Trimming cost V 0 bases and J 6 bases, with 12 bases left between them. The germline CDR1 and CDR2 sequences are SGHAT and FQNNGV.

This chain uses TRBV15 with TRBJ1-1, with D possibly being TRBD1 (5 bases). The CDR3 extends over 12 amino acids. V was pared by 3 bases and J by 10 bases, with 12 bases between. Germline assignment: CDR1 LNHNV and CDR2 YYDKDF (reference sequence). CDR3 sequence (DNA): TGTGCCACCAGCAGGCAGGGTATGGGAGCTTTCTTT. Its protein is CATSRQGMGAFF. The complete variable domain, with remaining parts taken from reference TRBV15 and TRBJ1-1, reads DAMVIQNPRYQVTQFGKPVTLSCSQTLNHNVMYWYQQKSSQAPKLLFHYYDKDFNNEADTPDNFQSRRPNTSFCFLDIRSPGLGDTAMYLCATSRQGMGAFFGQGTRLTVV.

The chain is built from TRBV14 and TRBJ2-3; possible D gene TRBD1, 6 bases. From germline, CDR1 is SGHDN and CDR2 FVKESK. The CDR3 has 15 residues. V was pared by 5 bases and J by 2 bases, with 14 bases between. In DNA, the CDR3 is TGTGCCAGCAGCTCCCAGGGGCCACTCACAGATACGCAGTATTTT. This codes for CASSSQGPLTDTQYF.

The chain is built from TRBV11-1 and TRBJ2-7; 8 bases are a match to TRBD2. Per germline, CDR1 SGHAT and CDR2 FQDESV (reference sequence). The CDR3 is 12 amino acids. V was pared by 5 bases and J by 7 bases, with 4 bases of the junction left unmatched. Written as DNA, the CDR3 is TGTGCCAGCAGCACCACTAGCGGAGAGCAGTACTTC. Residues: CASSTTSGEQYF.

Only a few counts were recorded for this clone. Here the CDR3 reads CASSQESVSGYEQFF. The CDR3 nucleotides are TGCGCCAGCAGCCAAGAAAGCGTTTCTGGGTACGAGCAGTTCTTC. The chain uses TRBV4-1 and TRBJ2-1; D gene unclear. The CDR3 is 15 residues long. Trimming left V 0 bases short and J 10 bases short, with 16 bases between. Germline V CDR1 and CDR2: MGHRA, YSYEKL.

The rearrangement joins TRBV5-1 to TRBJ1-1; no clear D. V dropped 0 bases and J dropped 5 bases, with 11 bases sitting between them. This CDR3 contains 14 residues. CDR1 SGHRS and CDR2 YFSETQ come from the germline V gene. The chain's CDR3 is CASSLGGGWTEAFF. The CDR3 coding sequence is TGCGCCAGCAGCTTGGGGGGAGGGTGGACTGAAGCTTTCTTT.

This clone was seen a single time. The rearrangement links TRBV7-2 to TRBJ2-3; D might be TRBD2 (6 bases). The length of the CDR3 is 14 residues. CDR1 is SGHTA and CDR2 is FQGNSA in the germline V gene. V gave up 0 bases and J gave up 10 bases, with 14 bases separating them. CDR3 coding DNA: TGTGCCAGCAGCTTAGCTTCAGGAGGGTTCGCGCAGTATTTT. This encodes CASSLASGGFAQYF. Full variable domain (outside the CDR3, taken from reference TRBV7-2 and TRBJ2-3): GAGVSQSPSNKVTEKGKDVELRCDPISGHTALYWYRQSLGQGLEFLIYFQGNSAPDKSGLPSDRFSAERTGGSVSTLTIQRTQQEDSAVYLCASSLASGGFAQYFGPGTRLTVL.

The gene calls are TRBV28 and TRBJ2-4; unclear D gene. Germline assignment: CDR1 MDHEN and CDR2 SYDVKM. This CDR3 is 14 amino acids long. V was clipped by 5 bases and J by 0 bases, with 8 bases between them. The CDR3 loop reads CASSRGRAKNIQYF. CDR3 DNA: TGTGCCAGCAGTCGCGGTCGAGCCAAAAACATTCAGTACTTC.

This chain links TRBV5-4 with TRBJ2-2; 8 bases map to TRBD1. The CDR3 totals 16 residues. From germline, CDR1 is SGHNT and CDR2 YYREEE (reference sequence). The J segment lost 1 base and the V segment lost 4 bases, leaving 6 bases of the junction unmatched. The CDR3, as DNA: TGTGCCAGCAGCGGCGGACAGGGTGGGAACACCGGGGAGCTGTTTTTT. This gives the protein CASSGGQGGNTGELFF.

V gene TRBV4-2 combines with J gene TRBJ2-7; TRBD2 might be the D (6 bases). Germline V gene lookup returns CDR1 LGHNA and CDR2 YNFKEQ. The ends were cut back, 3 bases at V and 0 bases at J, with 18 bases in the middle. The CDR3 covers 17 residues. DNA of the CDR3: TGTGCCAGCAGCCAGGAGGGTTTGGGGTCAGGCTCCTACGAGCAGTACTTC. Protein sequence: CASSQEGLGSGSYEQYF.

The chain uses TRBV6-1 and TRBJ1-6, with 8 bases that match TRBD1. Germline values: CDR1 MNHNS, CDR2 SASEGT. V lost 5 bases, J lost 2 bases, and 2 bases stayed unmatched. The CDR3 contains 15 residues. The CDR3 loop reads CASSQGQAYNSPLHF. In DNA, the CDR3 is TGTGCCAGCAGTCAGGGACAGGCCTATAATTCACCCCTCCACTTT.

V usage is TRBV7-9 and J usage is TRBJ1-1, with 8 bases aligning to TRBD1. CDR1 is SEHNR, CDR2 FQNEAQ, per germline (reference sequence). CDR3 length equals 14 residues. The trim removed 4 bases at V and 5 bases at J, leaving 6 bases unmatched. CDR3 DNA sequence: TGTGCCAGCAGCTCCCAGGGGGCCCGGACTGAAGCTTTCTTT. This translates into CASSSQGARTEAFF.